The next 25 T cell receptor beta chains were all read from a single sample in a study of cytomegalovirus exposure and HLA in healthy donors. Primers included in the PCR were 60 Vbeta and 13 Jbeta primers. TCRdb's table, derived via immunoSEQ multiplex PCR, lists solely in-frame clones and lacks some. The data contain 60,000 to 75,000 clones, approximately 58% of them seen just once; the ten biggest clones take up around 3.1%. Sequencing was carried out using PBMCs. These receptors were collected from a woman aged 50 to 65 in good health and CMV-seronegative.

The CDR3, as DNA: TGTGCCAGCAGCTACCGGACTAGCGGGAGCACAGATACGCAGTATTTT. As protein: CASSYRTSGSTDTQYF. V gene TRBV5-4 combines with J gene TRBJ2-3; 11 bases are a match to TRBD2. CDR3 length: 16 amino acids. J gave up 0 bases and V 3 bases, and 3 bases lay outside the gene matches. The germline gives CDR1 SGHNT, CDR2 YYREEE (reference sequence).

The CDR3 sequence is CASSGSGGETQYF. The CDR3 DNA is TGTGCCAGTAGCGGGAGTGGCGGGGAGACCCAGTACTTC. The rearrangement uses TRBV19 and TRBJ2-5; tentatively, D is TRBD2 (6 bases). The CDR3 length is 13 residues. Germline V lookup: CDR1 LNHDA, CDR2 SQIVND (reference sequence). V lost 6 bases and J lost 5, with 13 bases in between.

The V gene is TRBV27, the J gene TRBJ1-2, with 7 bases lining up with TRBD1. The V and J ends lost 6 bases and 0 bases, in that order; junction bases with no gene match: 4. CDR3 length equals 14 residues. Germline values: CDR1 MNHEY, CDR2 SMNVEV (reference sequence). In DNA form, the CDR3 reads TGTGCCAGCAGGGGGACAGCTGCTAACTATGGCTACACCTTC. As protein: CASRGTAANYGYTF.

This rearrangement joins TRBV9 to TRBJ1-4, with TRBD1 identical over 10 bases. The V and J ends lost 4 bases and 5 bases, in that order; junction bases with no gene match: 11. The germline V gene has CDR1 SGDLS and CDR2 YYNGEE. The CDR3 has 17 residues. The CDR3 nucleotides read TGTGCCAGCAGCCCCGGGACAGGGGCGACTCAGAATGAAAAACTGTTTTTT. The encoded protein is CASSPGTGATQNEKLFF.

This chain joins TRBV28 and TRBJ1-2; D uncertain. Deletions cut 4 bases from V and 4 bases from J, with 16 bases between. CDR3 length: 15 residues. CDR1 and CDR2 (germline): MDHEN, SYDVKM. In DNA, the CDR3 is TGTGCCAGCAGTTCCCCGTTGTTGCTAGTCTATGGCTACACCTTC. It encodes CASSSPLLLVYGYTF.

V and J are TRBV5-4 and TRBJ1-4; 10 positions match TRBD1. V shed 4 bases, J shed 7 bases, and the junction held 4 bases outside the gene matches. The germline gives CDR1 SGHNT, CDR2 YYREEE (reference sequence). This CDR3 has 14 residues. This chain's CDR3 is CASSQGQGIEKLFF. CDR3 DNA: TGTGCCAGCAGCCAGGGACAGGGGATTGAAAAACTGTTTTTT.

V is TRBV4-2 and J is TRBJ2-1, with D perhaps TRBD2 (6 bases). The CDR3 is 16 amino acids. Germline CDR1 reads LGHNA; CDR2 reads YNFKEQ. Trimming took off 1 base at V and 8 bases at J, with 18 bases between the two ends. The CDR3 DNA is TGTGCCAGCAGCCAAGTGTCGCGGGATAGTCATGATGAGCAGTTCTTC. Protein: CASSQVSRDSHDEQFF.

This chain uses TRBV4-3 with TRBJ2-3; 7 nucleotides align to TRBD1. Looked up from germline, CDR1 is LGHNA and CDR2 is YSLEER. The V segment lost 4 bases and the J segment 2 bases; nucleotides outside the gene matches: 6. The CDR3 has 15 amino acids. In DNA, the CDR3 is TGCGCCAGCAGCCTACGGGACAGAGCCACAGATACGCAGTATTTT. This sequence encodes CASSLRDRATDTQYF.

This chain joins TRBV25-1 and TRBJ2-5, with TRBD2 matching 10 bases. Germline lookup yields CDR1 MGHDK and CDR2 SYGVNS. The length of the CDR3 is 16 residues. The junction had 8 bases not matched to a gene; V was cut back by 2 bases and J by 5 bases. In nucleotides, the CDR3 is TGTGCCAGCAGTGAAGCGAGCGGGAGGGCCTGGGAGACCCAGTACTTC. As protein: CASSEASGRAWETQYF. The whole variable domain, remainder taken from reference TRBV25-1 and TRBJ2-5, is EADIYQTPRYLVIGTGKKITLECSQTMGHDKMYWYQQDPGMELHLIHYSYGVNSTEKGDLSSESTVSRIRTEHFPLTLESARPSHTSQYLCASSEASGRAWETQYFGPGTRLLVL.

Only one count was recorded for this clone. The gene calls are TRBV7-3 and TRBJ2-1, with TRBD1 matching over 7 bases. V dropped 0 bases and J dropped 1; count of bases not matched to a gene: 6. Germline-derived CDR1 and CDR2 are SGHTA and FQGTGA. The CDR3 length is 17 residues. The CDR3 nucleotides read TGTGCCAGCAGCTTAACTCGGGACAGAGGATCCTACAATGAGCAGTTCTTC. Protein product: CASSLTRDRGSYNEQFF. The full variable domain, rest sourced from reference TRBV7-3 and TRBJ2-1, is GAGVSQTPSNKVTEKGKYVELRCDPISGHTALYWYRQSLGQGPEFLIYFQGTGAADDSGLPNDRFFAVRPEGSVSTLKIQRTERGDSAVYLCASSLTRDRGSYNEQFFGPGTRLTVL.

The chain couples TRBV18 to TRBJ1-1; D might be TRBD1 (6 bases). Germline lookup yields CDR1 KGHSH and CDR2 LQKENI. The CDR3 loop spans 14 amino acids. Trimming removed 6 bases from V and 0 bases from J, with 11 bases in between. DNA of the CDR3: TGTGCCAGCTCCCGGACAGACGTGAACACTGAAGCTTTCTTT. Its protein is CASSRTDVNTEAFF.

The chain recombines TRBV6-5 with TRBJ2-5, with 7 bases that match TRBD2. Trimming cost V 4 bases and J 2 bases; bases outside gene matches: 10. This CDR3 has 16 residues. The germline V gene encodes CDR1 MNHEY and CDR2 SVGAGI. Here the CDR3 reads CASSSSLAEFQETQYF. The CDR3 coding sequence is TGTGCCAGCAGTTCGAGTCTAGCGGAATTTCAAGAGACCCAGTACTTC.

The chain links TRBV7-2 to TRBJ1-1, with D possibly matching TRBD1 (5 bases). The CDR3 covers 15 residues. The V and J ends lost 5 bases and 1 base respectively, with 14 bases between them. Germline V lookup: CDR1 SGHTA, CDR2 FQGNSA. DNA for the CDR3: TGTGCCAGCAGCACCCTAAGGGGCGCGAACACTGAAGCTTTCTTT. As protein: CASSTLRGANTEAFF.

The chain employs TRBV6-6 and TRBJ2-2; perhaps TRBD1 as D (6 bases). Germline V gene data show CDR1 as MNHNY and CDR2 as SVGAGI (reference sequence). The CDR3 is 14 residues long. Trimming shortened V by 5 bases and J by 6 bases, and 13 bases separated the two germline ends. This chain's CDR3 is CASSSVRGAGELFF. CDR3 DNA sequence: TGTGCCAGCAGTAGCGTCAGGGGAGCCGGGGAGCTGTTTTTT.

In its sample, this clone ranks as medium-sized. This chain links TRBV21-1 with TRBJ1-4. TRBV21-1 is termed a pseudogene. The length of the CDR3 is 14 residues. CDR3 protein: CASSKVRRGEKLFF. The CDR3 DNA reads TGTGCCAGCAGCAAAGTCAGGCGGGGAGAAAAACTGTTTTTT.

This chain links TRBV2 with TRBJ2-1; no reliable D call. In germline, CDR1 is SNHLY, CDR2 FYNNEI. Trimming stripped 5 bases from V and 10 bases from J, with 21 bases between. This CDR3 is 15 amino acids long. CDR3 sequence reads: CASSNGGIEKWEQFF. The CDR3 region has the DNA TGTGCCAGCAGTAACGGCGGCATTGAAAAATGGGAGCAGTTCTTC.

The rearrangement links TRBV5-1 to TRBJ1-4; D unresolved. Germline V gene lookup returns CDR1 SGHRS and CDR2 YFSETQ. V lost 3 bases and J 3 bases, leaving 12 bases between the germline ends. The CDR3 consists of 15 residues. CDR3 nucleotide sequence: TGCGCCAGCAGCTACGGGATTACGGCTAATGAAAAACTGTTTTTT. Translation gives CASSYGITANEKLFF.

The chain links TRBV6-6 to TRBJ2-1; 10 bases align to TRBD2. V trimming: 7 bases; J trimming: 4 bases; junction bases outside the gene matches: 7. The germline CDR1 and CDR2 sequences are MNHNY and SVGAGI (reference sequence). This CDR3 is 15 amino acids long. The CDR3 nucleotides are TGTGCCAGCACCAGGCAGCGGGAGGGTTACAATGAGCAGTTCTTC. Translated: CASTRQREGYNEQFF.

This clone was recorded a few times. V usage is TRBV19 and J usage is TRBJ2-2; the match to TRBD2 covers 7 bases. CDR1 LNHDA and CDR2 SQIVND come from the germline V gene (reference sequence). The V and J ends lost 1 base and 0 bases, in that order; junction bases with no gene match: 8. The CDR3 is 18 amino acids. CDR3 protein: CASSIGAASGTNTGELFF. As DNA, the CDR3 is TGTGCCAGTAGTATAGGCGCCGCTAGCGGAACGAACACCGGGGAGCTGTTTTTT.

The chain joins TRBV19 to TRBJ1-5; 8 bases are shared with TRBD1. Germline loops: CDR1 LNHDA, CDR2 SQIVND (reference sequence). The J segment lost 1 base and the V segment lost 3 bases, leaving 5 bases of the junction unmatched. The CDR3 is made up of 16 amino acids. The CDR3 protein is CASSIQGAVSNQPQHF. In nucleotides, the CDR3 is TGTGCCAGTAGTATTCAGGGGGCGGTGAGCAATCAGCCCCAGCATTTT.

This clone showed up just a few times. The chain has TRBV4-2 and TRBJ2-7, with TRBD2 identical over 13 bases. This CDR3 has 17 amino acids. V lost 3 bases and J lost 5; bases outside the gene matches: 10. Germline loops: CDR1 LGHNA, CDR2 YNFKEQ. As DNA, the CDR3 is TGTGCCAGCAGCCAGCTCACCGGGACTAGCGGGACAGACGAGCAGTACTTC. Translated: CASSQLTGTSGTDEQYF.

V gene TRBV5-1 combines with J gene TRBJ2-1, with 9 bases fitting TRBD2. The CDR3 spans 16 residues. The trim removed 4 bases at V and 5 bases at J, leaving 10 bases unmatched. Germline V gene data show CDR1 as SGHRS and CDR2 as YFSETQ. DNA for the CDR3: TGCGCCAGCAGCCCGGGGGCGGGAGGGCGCGACAATGAGCAGTTCTTC. Translation: CASSPGAGGRDNEQFF.

The genes are TRBV15 and TRBJ2-7; tentative D call: TRBD1 (6 bases). Per the germline V gene, CDR1 is LNHNV and CDR2 is YYDKDF (reference sequence). The CDR3 totals 14 residues. V lost 4 bases, J lost 0 bases, and 10 bases lay in between. The CDR3 spells CATSTGTFSYEQYF. The DNA for the CDR3 is TGTGCCACCAGCACGGGGACATTCTCCTACGAGCAGTACTTC.

The chain uses TRBV9 and TRBJ2-1; D is possibly TRBD1 (6 bases). Trimming took 5 bases from V and 7 from J, leaving 19 bases between them. The CDR3 consists of 15 residues. The V gene's germline CDR1 is SGDLS and CDR2 YYNGEE. In DNA form, the CDR3 reads TGTGCCAGCAGTCCCCAACAGGGAGTCTGGAATGAGCAGTTCTTC. Translating it yields CASSPQQGVWNEQFF.

J is TRBJ1-1 and V is TRBV5-1; tentative D call: TRBD1 (6 bases). CDR3 length: 14 residues. CDR1 is SGHRS, CDR2 YFSETQ, per germline. Trimming shortened V by 0 bases and J by 5 bases, and 11 bases separated the two germline ends. CDR3 sequence (DNA): TGCGCCAGCAGCTTGGTACGGGGGGCGACTGAAGCTTTCTTT. As protein: CASSLVRGATEAFF.